The next 7 T cell receptor beta chains were all read from a single sample in a study of identical twins. Via MiXCR, TCRdb re-called the 5' RACE reads, giving one row per CDR3 protein. The data contain about 890,000 distinct CDR3 sequences, roughly an eighth of them singletons. The same data also contributed to another study, on yellow fever vaccine responses in identical twins.

Sequenced input: PBMCs. The receptors were sampled from a woman between 18 and 29 years old in good health.

At least ten counts were recorded for this clonotype. The CDR3 protein is CASSTPGDTQYF. The CDR3 region has the DNA TGTGCCAGCAGCACCCCTGGGGATACGCAGTATTTT. The chain joins TRBV6-5 to TRBJ2-3, with unresolved D. The CDR3 consists of 12 residues. The germline V gene has CDR1 MNHEY and CDR2 SVGAGI. V lost 6 bases, J lost 6 bases, and 10 bases lay in between.

A remark on this clonotype: Because it lacks the conserved phenylalanine or tryptophan at the end, this CDR3 is likely a read error. The rearrangement joins TRBV7-9 to TRBJ2-5, with D possibly TRBD1 on 6 matching bases. The CDR3 contains 14 residues. Trimming took off 6 bases at V and 3 bases at J, with 14 bases between the two ends. Germline-derived CDR1 and CDR2 are SEHNR and FQNEAQ (reference sequence). CDR3 sequence: CASSSMRQEETQYY. The DNA of the CDR3 is TGTGCCAGCAGTTCAATGAGACAGGAAGAGACCCAGTACTAC.

This clonotype was detected a few times. The V and J genes are TRBV7-8 and TRBJ2-1, with a possible D match to TRBD1 (6 bases). The germline CDR1 and CDR2 sequences are SGHVS and FQNEAQ. Trimming removed 7 bases at V and 2 bases at J, with 15 bases between. The CDR3 has 15 residues. The CDR3 DNA sequence: TGTGCCAGCACCCCCAACAGGGAGCCCTACAATGAGCAGTTCTTC. Translated, it gives CASTPNREPYNEQFF.

This clonotype was counted a few times. V and J are TRBV5-1 and TRBJ2-7; D is ambiguous. The V gene lost 2 bases and the J gene lost 3 bases, with 12 bases spanning the gap. CDR1 and CDR2 from the germline V gene are SGHRS and YFSETQ. The CDR3 is 14 amino acids. The CDR3 spells CASSLDLSLYEQYF. The CDR3 DNA sequence: TGCGCCAGCAGCTTAGACCTATCCCTCTACGAGCAGTACTTC.

The chain employs TRBV7-6 and TRBJ2-1; a possible D gene is TRBD1 (5 bases). Germline V gene sequence: CDR1 SGHVS, CDR2 FNYEAQ. The CDR3 consists of 15 residues. V was cut by 1 base and J by 7 bases, with 14 bases left in between. The CDR3 is CASSLVGSGSNEQFF. DNA for the CDR3: TGTGCCAGCAGCTTAGTGGGTTCAGGGTCGAATGAGCAGTTCTTC.

V gene TRBV7-6 combines with J gene TRBJ2-5; D is unresolved. The CDR3 has 16 amino acids. Looked up from germline, CDR1 is SGHVS and CDR2 is FNYEAQ. The V end was cut by 1 base, the J end by 2 bases, with 14 bases between. CDR3 in DNA: TGTGCCAGCAGCTTAGTGGGCGGAACCCTTCAAGAGACCCAGTACTTC. Amino acids: CASSLVGGTLQETQYF.

The chain couples TRBV3-1 to TRBJ2-1; perhaps D is TRBD1 or TRBD2 (5 bases each). This CDR3 has 15 residues. Germline V gene sequence: CDR1 LGHDT, CDR2 YNNKEL (reference sequence). The V gene lost 0 bases and the J gene lost 9 bases, with 15 bases spanning the gap. The CDR3 sequence is CASSQDGGSWSEQFF. The CDR3 DNA reads TGTGCCAGCAGCCAAGATGGGGGTAGTTGGAGTGAGCAGTTCTTC.